This T cell receptor beta chain appears in the sequencing data of a study of early T cells in non-severe SARS-CoV-2 infection. Overall study: RNA in bulk from unsorted whole blood was sequenced, and chains were unpaired.

Germline-derived CDR1 and CDR2 are SGHTA and FQGNSA. Trimming left V 7 bases short and J 1 base short, with 18 bases between. CDR3 length equals 16 residues. General observations from the study: Private and CD4 specificities were missed by VDJdb matching, skewed to anti-spike CD8.

This clonotype was counted ten times or more. The antigen is undetermined. Via MiXCR, TCRdb re-called the 5' RACE reads, giving one row per CDR3 protein. The sample lists approximately 97,000 distinct CDR3 sequences, approximately 11% occurring once. The TCR was taken from an adult who was a healthcare worker with PCR-confirmed SARS-CoV-2 infection or an uninfected control (not recorded which). This sequence joins TRBV7-2 and TRBJ2-3, with a tentative D call TRBD2 (5 bases). The sequenced sample was whole blood, obtained at baseline. In DNA form, the CDR3 reads TGTGCCAGCACTCTAGGTGGACGGGGAGGCACAGATACGCAGTATTTT. Translated, it gives CASTLGGRGGTDTQYF. The complete variable domain, with remaining parts taken from reference TRBV7-2 and TRBJ2-3, reads GAGVSQSPSNKVTEKGKDVELRCDPISGHTALYWYRQSLGQGLEFLIYFQGNSAPDKSGLPSDRFSAERTGGSVSTLTIQRTQQEDSAVYLCASTLGGRGGTDTQYFGPGTRLTVL.